The T cell receptor beta chain described here comes from a study of naive and memory T cell subsets (dated by TCRdb to about 2017). With respect to the entire study: An open-source, UMI-based TCR alpha and beta sequencing pipeline was applied to sorted naive and memory peripheral blood T cell subsets. IgG serology results and the functional CMV T cell responses were in complete agreement. RNA was DNase-treated and reverse transcribed with TCR constant-region primers, mostly using SuperScript III. General study outcomes and caveats: RNA-based TCR counts may be influenced by expression changes linked to T cell activation and differentiation. After error correction, only a single occurrence was seen for over 85% of naive TCR sequences, so much steeper abundance distributions were produced than in memory subsets. No ground truth was available to validate the repertoire findings for the naive and memory subsets. A power law was followed by TCR abundance, with an exponent that differed between naive and memory subsets but was consistent across the three individuals. In both CD4 and CD8 cells, going from naive through CM, EM and EMRA, the Gini index went up while Shannon and inverse Simpson diversity went down. Clonotypes were defined as single alpha or beta chain sequences, not paired alpha/beta receptors. A few larger clonotypes were found in naive repertoires, especially CD8, and these larger clonotypes were possibly memory cells re-expressing CD45RA.

Taken from the germline V gene (reference sequence), the CDR1 and CDR2 loops are SEHNR and FQNEAQ. V and J are truncated by 7 bases and 2 bases respectively, leaving an intervening sequence of 17 bases. The CDR3 runs 15 amino acids, cysteine and phenylalanine included. The DNA shown is the 45-base CDR3, in frame from base 1. From the second PCR step onward, the TCR alpha chain libraries and the TCR beta chain libraries were amplified separately. Donor CMV status was determined by IFNgamma production from CD4+ T cells after overnight stimulation of fresh PBMCs with CMV viral lysate. Miltenyi beads were used first to positively select CD4 T cells, and CD8 T cells were then positively selected from the CD4-negative fraction. Cells stained for CD3, CD4, CD8, CD45RA, CD27 and a live/dead dye were sorted on a BD Aria II into four subsets by CD45RA and CD27. Blood came from three healthy volunteers, each fractionated into CD4 and CD8 T cells and then into four differentiation subsets. About 120 ml of peripheral blood was collected from each donor, and PBMC were isolated from the blood using Ficoll-Paque PLUS density-gradient centrifugation. Sorted cells were lysed in RLT buffer, after which RNA was extracted using a Qiagen RNeasy kit and stored at -80 degrees C.

Preparation of the library involved UMI-ligation and nested PCR. The beta constant-region primer was an equimolar mix of two oligonucleotides covering both TRBC1 and TRBC2. Four rounds of PCR, combining the SP2 primer with nested alpha and beta constant-region primers, were used to amplify the ligated cDNA. A single-stranded oligonucleotide containing the SP2 primer and a 12-nucleotide UMI was joined to the 3' end of the cDNA by T4 RNA ligase 1. Incubation of the ligation reaction was carried out at 16 degrees C for about 18-25 hours. PCR2 was usually performed as a SYBR Green qPCR and halted at a preset threshold so that over-amplification would not occur. Every purification after the first one was done using Agencourt AMPure XP magnetic beads. Libraries were quantified by Qubit and checked on a TapeStation, where a main peak was expected near 650 bp. The pooled libraries were sequenced on an Illumina MiSeq using v2 2x251 paired-end kits, which usually yielded 1-2 million reads per sample. Each sample was pooled at around 4.2 nM, and roughly 5-7% PhiX was included to help cluster recognition. From the authors' description of their analysis: FASTQ reads processed by Demultiplexor were assigned V and J genes by Decombinator through tag matching that tolerated a single base-pair mismatch. Collapsinator relied on UMIs to fix sequencing errors as well as frequency errors caused by PCR heterogeneity. TCRs were translated and CDR3s were extracted from the conserved cysteine to the FGXG phenylalanine by CDR3Translator, with non-productive sequences being flagged. Gini, Shannon entropy and inverse Simpson indices were calculated on repertoires subsampled to equal numbers of UMI-defined TCRs. Power-law fits to clonotype abundance distributions were performed by maximum likelihood within the linear range. Similar UMI counts, unique TCR numbers and clonal distributions were obtained with the pipeline and with MIGEC on one naive CD8 sample. One analysis removed from the naive repertoire any naive TCRs that were also found in any memory subset from the same donor. The repertoires were searched for 7,000 to 8,000 CMV-associated CDR3 sequences that had been compiled from VDJdb and a published dataset. TCRdb cleaned the public reads at Q25 with fastp, built clones with MiXCR and kept in-frame beta chains. Every entry covers one CDR3 protein and lists the most common genes and DNA from its rows. TCRdb, not the original authors, processed these V and J calls. The sample table shows fewer than 150,000 distinct CDR3 sequences, and 15% to 25% are seen once. In total, the top ten clones hold roughly 0.68% of the sample.

In its sample, this clonotype was seen a few times. The clone's antigen remains unknown. No base-level quality is on record; no much larger clone is a single base apart. The rearranged segments are TRBV7-9 and TRBJ2-5; the D region possibly corresponds to TRBD1 (5 bases align). The TCR was taken from a human donor in good health. Sequenced sample: naive CD8+ T cells from blood. In the paper's terms, the cell subset or site label means: naive T cells, CD45RA high CD27+. The base sequence is TGTGCCAGCACCCCCGGCACAGGTGGACAAGAGACCCAGTACTTC. This is translated as CASTPGTGGQETQYF. The full variable domain, with segments outside the CDR3 supplied by the reference TRBV7-9 and TRBJ2-5 proteins, appears as DTGVSQNPRHKITKRGQNVTFRCDPISEHNRLYWYRQTLGQGPEFLTYFQNEAQLEKSRLLSDRFSAERPKGSFSTLEIQRTEQGDSAMYLCASTPGTGGQETQYFGPGTRLLVL.